Sequencing of this T cell receptor (beta chain) was carried out in a study of cytomegalovirus exposure and HLA in healthy donors. Whole-study context: HLA-typed donors contributed around 88 million unique TCRs, which were held in an early data release. General observations from the study: Earlier analysis looked at TCR beta V segments, and most were productive about 87% or about 30% of the time. CMV antigen specificity of three CMV-associated chains was confirmed in vitro.

For this clone: Its antigen is unknown.

These donors counted as nominally healthy when sampled, but unrecorded immune exposures were likely. The primer mix had 60 Vbeta and 13 Jbeta primers. The protocol was immunoSEQ multiplex PCR, while the TCRdb copy is restricted to in-frame clones and leaves out a portion. The table shows roughly 150,000 clones, with over 70% occurring only once. The sequenced sample consisted of PBMCs. The clonotype was recovered from a woman in her 40s in good health and CMV-seronegative.

The CDR3 reads CASSLFYWREPQDTQYF. CDR3 coding DNA: TGTGCCAGCAGCTTGTTCTATTGGCGGGAGCCGCAAGATACGCAGTATTTT. This chain connects TRBV5-4 to TRBJ2-3; 7 bases fit TRBD2. The CDR3 sequence is 17 residues long. Germline loops: CDR1 SGHNT, CDR2 YYREEE (reference sequence). V was pared by 1 base and J by 5 bases, with 13 bases of the junction left unmatched.